These 19 T cell receptor beta chains were sequenced from one sample in a study of blood T cells in healthy people across ages. For the second PCR, which ran for about 6 to 11 cycles, a sample-barcoded 5' primer and a J-beta primer mix were used. TCRdb independently ran MiXCR on the 5' RACE reads; one entry per CDR3 protein. The repertoire holds about 640,000 distinct CDR3 sequences, with roughly 53% as singletons. Sequencing was performed on blood. The receptor source for this set is a man aged 60 to 69 in good health.

The chain employs TRBV14 and TRBJ1-4; no definite D call. CDR1 is SGHDN and CDR2 is FVKESK in the germline V gene. Between the trimmed V and J ends, which lost 1 base and 7 bases, there was a span of 13 bases. The length of the CDR3 is 15 residues. The CDR3 coding sequence is TGTGCCAGCAGCCAAGGGCGACTAGGTACTGAAAAACTGTTTTTT. Translated, it gives CASSQGRLGTEKLFF.

The chain recombines TRBV6-1 with TRBJ1-5; tentatively, D is TRBD1 (5 bases). The CDR3 consists of 17 residues. Trimming removed 7 bases at V and 0 bases at J, with 19 bases between. CDR1 and CDR2 from the germline V gene are MNHNS and SASEGT. CDR3 coding DNA: TGTGCCAGCACCGCCCTAGGGGCCGCGAATAGCAATCAGCCCCAGCATTTT. Translating gives CASTALGAANSNQPQHF.

This clonotype was recorded a few times. This chain joins TRBV4-2 and TRBJ1-2; 9 bases are a match to TRBD1. The germline gives CDR1 LGHNA, CDR2 YNFKEQ. V lost 3 bases, J lost 6 bases, and 11 bases stayed unmatched. There are 16 residues in the CDR3. Written as DNA, the CDR3 is TGTGCCAGCAGCCAGCCAACCGGGACAGGGCTAAATGGCTACACCTTC. It translates to CASSQPTGTGLNGYTF.

V and J are TRBV10-3 and TRBJ2-5, with TRBD2 identical over 7 bases. From germline, CDR1 is ENHRY and CDR2 SYGVKD. After removal of 4 bases from V and 2 bases from J, the junction contained 4 bases not matched to a gene. The CDR3 has 14 amino acids. This CDR3 is CAISAGTTQETQYF. The CDR3 DNA is TGTGCCATCAGTGCGGGGACTACTCAAGAGACCCAGTACTTC.

The rearrangement links TRBV5-1 to TRBJ2-7, with D perhaps matching TRBD2 (7 bases). In germline, CDR1 is SGHRS, CDR2 YFSETQ. The CDR3 is 15 residues long. V was pared by 0 bases and J by 3 bases, with 13 bases between. The CDR3 DNA reads TGCGCCAGCAGCTTGGGACCGGGGGGCGACTACGAGCAGTACTTC. This sequence encodes CASSLGPGGDYEQYF.

This clonotype was found a few times. The rearrangement uses TRBV25-1 and TRBJ2-5, with TRBD2 matching 8 bases. The germline CDR1 and CDR2 sequences are MGHDK and SYGVNS. CDR3 size: 17 residues. V lost 2 bases and J lost 5; bases outside the gene matches: 13. This CDR3 reads CASSEAGGFPWGETQYF. For the CDR3, the DNA is TGTGCCAGCAGTGAAGCGGGGGGCTTCCCCTGGGGCGAGACCCAGTACTTC.

This sequence joins TRBV6-5 and TRBJ1-2; D remains unclear. This CDR3 is built from 13 residues. Germline lookup yields CDR1 MNHEY and CDR2 SVGAGI. The V and J ends lost 7 bases and 5 bases respectively, with 14 bases between them. The CDR3 here is CASTGTWGYGYTF. The CDR3 bases are TGTGCCAGCACGGGAACTTGGGGTTATGGCTACACCTTC.

V and J are TRBV12-3 or TRBV12-4 and TRBJ1-1, with D hard to call. Trimming left V 8 bases short and J 2 bases short, with 12 bases between. The CDR3 has 13 residues. The CDR3 DNA follows: TGTGCCAGCCATGAACCGGGCAACACTGAAGCTTTCTTT. Its protein product is CASHEPGNTEAFF.

This clonotype was seen only a few times. V and J are TRBV3-1 and TRBJ2-1; the D gene is possibly TRBD2 (7 bases). Germline V gene sequence: CDR1 LGHDT, CDR2 YNNKEL (reference sequence). The V end lost 3 bases, the J end lost 8 bases, and 17 bases lay between the germline ends. CDR3 length equals 15 residues. CDR3 bases: TGTGCCAGCAGCCAGCGGAGGGGGGGCTGGGATGAGCAGTTCTTC. Its protein product is CASSQRRGGWDEQFF.

The V call is TRBV20-1, the J call TRBJ1-1, with D possibly matching TRBD1 (5 bases). CDR3 length: 12 residues. From germline, CDR1 is DFQATT and CDR2 SNEGSKA (reference sequence). Deletions cut 5 bases from V and 0 bases from J, with 7 bases between. CDR3: CSASTVNTEAFF. CDR3 bases: TGCAGTGCTTCGACAGTGAACACTGAAGCTTTCTTT.

V gene TRBV3-1 combines with J gene TRBJ2-1; 11 nucleotides match TRBD2. J gave up 7 bases and V 3 bases, and 8 bases lay outside the gene matches. Germline CDR1 LGHDT, CDR2 YNNKEL (reference sequence). The CDR3 length is 16 residues. For the CDR3, the DNA is TGTGCCAGCAGCCAGGCTAGCGGGGGGCACTATAATGAGCAGTTCTTC. Protein sequence: CASSQASGGHYNEQFF.

The genes are TRBV5-1 and TRBJ2-4, with 15 bases that match TRBD2. Germline CDR1 reads SGHRS; CDR2 reads YFSETQ. The trim removed 2 bases at V and 5 bases at J, leaving 5 bases unmatched. This CDR3 comprises 17 residues. The CDR3 loop is CASSFHGTSGGQNIQYF. Written as DNA, the CDR3 is TGCGCCAGCAGCTTCCACGGGACTAGCGGGGGGCAAAACATTCAGTACTTC.

This clonotype has only a few counts. The chain links TRBV3-1 to TRBJ2-4; 8 bases agree with TRBD2. Germline CDR1 is LGHDT and CDR2 is YNNKEL (reference sequence). J was trimmed by 12 bases and V by 3 bases; bases with no gene match: 4. The CDR3 runs 12 residues. CDR3 sequence: CASSHPSGGQYF. The CDR3 nucleotides read TGTGCCAGCAGCCACCCGAGCGGGGGTCAGTACTTC.

This clonotype was detected many times. This chain joins TRBV20-1 and TRBJ1-2; D is ambiguous. The CDR3 is 11 residues long. Germline V gives CDR1 DFQATT, CDR2 SNEGSKA (reference sequence). V lost 7 bases and J lost 5, with 11 bases in between. For the CDR3, the DNA is TGCAGTGGAGCTACGGGATATGGCTACACCTTC. Its protein product is CSGATGYGYTF.

V gene TRBV14 combines with J gene TRBJ1-2, with a possible D match to TRBD1 (6 bases). The CDR3 runs 15 residues. V was cut by 3 bases and J by 4 bases, with 15 bases left in between. Germline CDR1 and CDR2: SGHDN and FVKESK. CDR3 coding DNA: TGTGCCAGCAGCCACGCCGGGGGACAAATCTATGGCTACACCTTC. It specifies CASSHAGGQIYGYTF.

In DNA form, the CDR3 reads TGCAGTGCTATTGTCCGCCGGGAGGCCTCCACAGATACGCAGTATTTT. Translation gives CSAIVRREASTDTQYF. The V gene is TRBV20-1, the J gene TRBJ2-3; 7 nucleotides agree with TRBD2. The CDR3 contains 16 residues. Looked up from germline, CDR1 is DFQATT and CDR2 is SNEGSKA (reference sequence). V shed 4 bases and J 2 bases; nucleotides not matched to a gene: 12.

This clonotype occurred a few times. This chain uses TRBV27 with TRBJ2-7, with D tentatively TRBD1 or TRBD2 (5 bases each). The CDR3 is 14 amino acids. Per the germline V gene, CDR1 is MNHEY and CDR2 is SMNVEV (reference sequence). Trimming stripped 3 bases from V and 4 bases from J, with 13 bases between. CDR3 nucleotide sequence: TGTGCCAGCAGTTTCGGCCCGGGGCGGTACGAGCAGTACTTC. It codes for CASSFGPGRYEQYF.

This chain uses TRBV27 with TRBJ2-1; 12 bases agree with TRBD1. The CDR3 extends over 19 amino acids. The V gene end was trimmed by 6 bases and the J gene end by 0 bases; junction bases not matched to a gene: 12. The germline V gene has CDR1 MNHEY and CDR2 SMNVEV (reference sequence). The CDR3 bases are TGTGCCAGCAGCCCCGGGACAGGGGGCGTTCTTAGCTCCTACAATGAGCAGTTCTTC. Translated, it gives CASSPGTGGVLSSYNEQFF.

This clonotype was counted at least ten times. It may be a read error: a sequence one base away is much more abundant. V usage is TRBV6-5 and J usage is TRBJ2-5; the D gene is possibly TRBD1 (6 bases). Germline-derived CDR1 and CDR2 are MNHEY and SVGAGI. Trimming pared 0 bases from V and 11 bases from J, leaving 19 bases between. The CDR3 totals 15 residues. This chain's CDR3 is CASSYSQGLPNEQYF. As DNA, the CDR3 is TGTGCCAGCAGTTACTCCCAGGGGCTTCCCAATGAGCAGTACTTC.